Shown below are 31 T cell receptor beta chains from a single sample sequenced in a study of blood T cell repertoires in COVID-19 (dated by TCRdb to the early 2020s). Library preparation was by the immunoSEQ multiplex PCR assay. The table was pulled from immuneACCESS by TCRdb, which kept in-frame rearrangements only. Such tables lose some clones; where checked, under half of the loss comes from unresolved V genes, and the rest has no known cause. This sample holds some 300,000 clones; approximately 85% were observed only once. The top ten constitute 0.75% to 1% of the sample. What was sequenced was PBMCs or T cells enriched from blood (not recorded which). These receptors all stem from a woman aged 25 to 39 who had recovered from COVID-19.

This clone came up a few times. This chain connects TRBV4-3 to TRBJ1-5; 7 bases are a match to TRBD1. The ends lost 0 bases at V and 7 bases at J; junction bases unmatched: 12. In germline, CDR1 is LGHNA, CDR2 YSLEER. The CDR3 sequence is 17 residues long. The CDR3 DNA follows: TGCGCCAGCAGCCAAGATCCAGTAGACAGGGTGAGCCAGCCCCAGCATTTT. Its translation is CASSQDPVDRVSQPQHF.

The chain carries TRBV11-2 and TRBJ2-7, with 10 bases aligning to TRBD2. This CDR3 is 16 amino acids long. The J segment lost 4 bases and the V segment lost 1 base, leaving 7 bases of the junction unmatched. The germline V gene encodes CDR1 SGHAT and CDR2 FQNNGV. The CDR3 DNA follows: TGTGCCAGCAGCTTAGTACCGGGACTAGCGAGGTACGAGCAGTACTTC. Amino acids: CASSLVPGLARYEQYF.

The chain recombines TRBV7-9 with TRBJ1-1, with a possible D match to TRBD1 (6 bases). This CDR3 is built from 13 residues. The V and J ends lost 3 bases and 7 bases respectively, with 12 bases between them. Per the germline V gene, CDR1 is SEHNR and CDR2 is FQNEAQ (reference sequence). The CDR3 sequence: CASSLAGEIEAFF. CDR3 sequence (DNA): TGTGCCAGCAGCTTGGCAGGGGAGATTGAAGCTTTCTTT.

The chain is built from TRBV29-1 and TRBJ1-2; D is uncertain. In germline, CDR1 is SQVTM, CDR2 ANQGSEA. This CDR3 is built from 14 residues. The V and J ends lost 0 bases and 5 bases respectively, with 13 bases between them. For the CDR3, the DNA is TGCAGCGTTGAAGATTGGGCAGTCACTTATGGCTACACCTTC. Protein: CSVEDWAVTYGYTF.

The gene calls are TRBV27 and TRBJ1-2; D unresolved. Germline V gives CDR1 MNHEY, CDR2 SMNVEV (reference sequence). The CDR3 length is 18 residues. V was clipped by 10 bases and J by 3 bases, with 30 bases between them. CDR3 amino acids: CATSGLLSGITPYYGYTF. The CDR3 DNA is TGTGCCACCTCGGGTCTGTTATCGGGAATCACCCCCTACTATGGCTACACCTTC.

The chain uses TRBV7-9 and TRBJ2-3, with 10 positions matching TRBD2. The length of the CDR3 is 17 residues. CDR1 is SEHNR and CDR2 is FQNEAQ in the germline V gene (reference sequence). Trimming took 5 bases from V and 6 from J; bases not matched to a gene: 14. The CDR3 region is CASSEEARLAGVDTQYF. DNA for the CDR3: TGTGCCAGCAGCGAAGAGGCGAGGCTAGCGGGGGTGGATACGCAGTATTTT.

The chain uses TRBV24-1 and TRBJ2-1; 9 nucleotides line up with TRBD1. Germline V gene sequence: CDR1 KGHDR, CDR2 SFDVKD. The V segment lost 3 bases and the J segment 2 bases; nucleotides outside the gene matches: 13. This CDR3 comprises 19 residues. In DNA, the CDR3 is TGTGCCACCAGTGATCCACGGATGGGACAGGGCCAAACCTACAATGAGCAGTTCTTC. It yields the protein CATSDPRMGQGQTYNEQFF.

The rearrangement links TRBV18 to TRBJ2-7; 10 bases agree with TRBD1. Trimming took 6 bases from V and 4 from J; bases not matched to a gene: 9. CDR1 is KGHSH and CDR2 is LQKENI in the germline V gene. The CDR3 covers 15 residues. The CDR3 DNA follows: TGTGCCAGCTCCCCCCCGGGACAGGGGATTTACGAGCAGTACTTC. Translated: CASSPPGQGIYEQYF.

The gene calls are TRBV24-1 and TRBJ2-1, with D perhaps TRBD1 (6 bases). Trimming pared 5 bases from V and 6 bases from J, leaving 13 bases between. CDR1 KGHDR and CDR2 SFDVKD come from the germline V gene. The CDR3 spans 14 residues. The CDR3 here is CATSGSGAGNEQFF. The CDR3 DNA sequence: TGTGCCACCAGTGGTTCAGGGGCTGGCAATGAGCAGTTCTTC.

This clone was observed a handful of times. The DNA for the CDR3 is TGTGCCAGCAGTATACAGGGGGCGATCAACTATGGCTACACCTTC. This sequence encodes CASSIQGAINYGYTF. This sequence joins TRBV6-5 and TRBJ1-2; 9 positions agree with TRBD1. The V gene's germline CDR1 is MNHEY and CDR2 SVGAGI. Germline trimming cut 5 bases from V and 2 bases from J; bases unmatched to any gene: 6. The length of the CDR3 is 15 residues.

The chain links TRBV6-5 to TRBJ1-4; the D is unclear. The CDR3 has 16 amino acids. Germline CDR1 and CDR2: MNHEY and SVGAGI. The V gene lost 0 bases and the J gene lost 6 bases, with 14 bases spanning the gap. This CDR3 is CASSYSRAPADEKLFF. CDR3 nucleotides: TGTGCCAGCAGTTACTCGCGGGCCCCAGCCGATGAAAAACTGTTTTTT.

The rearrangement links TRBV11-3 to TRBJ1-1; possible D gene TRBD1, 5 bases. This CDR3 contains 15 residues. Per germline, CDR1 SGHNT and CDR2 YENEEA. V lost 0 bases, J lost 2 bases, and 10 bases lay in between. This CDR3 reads CASSLDPTVNTEAFF. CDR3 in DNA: TGTGCCAGCAGCTTAGATCCGACAGTAAACACTGAAGCTTTCTTT.

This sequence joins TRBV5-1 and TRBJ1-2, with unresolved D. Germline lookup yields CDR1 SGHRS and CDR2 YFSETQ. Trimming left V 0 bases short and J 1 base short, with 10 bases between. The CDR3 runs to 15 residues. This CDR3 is CASSLAGPSNYGYTF. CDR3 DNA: TGCGCCAGCAGCTTGGCCGGTCCGAGTAACTATGGCTACACCTTC.

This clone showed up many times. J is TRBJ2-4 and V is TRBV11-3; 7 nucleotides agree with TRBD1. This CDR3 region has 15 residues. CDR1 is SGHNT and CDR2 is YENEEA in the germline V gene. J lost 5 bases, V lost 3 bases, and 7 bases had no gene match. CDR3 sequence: CASSFTGEAQNIQYF. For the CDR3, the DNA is TGTGCCAGCAGCTTCACAGGGGAAGCTCAAAACATTCAGTACTTC.

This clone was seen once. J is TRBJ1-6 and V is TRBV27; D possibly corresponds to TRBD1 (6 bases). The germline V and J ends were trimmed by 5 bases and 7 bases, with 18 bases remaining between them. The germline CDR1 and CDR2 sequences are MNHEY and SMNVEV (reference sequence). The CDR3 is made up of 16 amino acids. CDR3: CASSLQGGLRNSPLHF. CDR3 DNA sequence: TGTGCCAGCAGTCTACAGGGTGGTCTCCGAAATTCACCCCTCCACTTT.

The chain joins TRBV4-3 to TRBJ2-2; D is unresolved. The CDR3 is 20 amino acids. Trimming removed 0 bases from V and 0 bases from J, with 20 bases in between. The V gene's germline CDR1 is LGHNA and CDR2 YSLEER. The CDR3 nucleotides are TGCGCCAGCAGCCAAGAGAGTCCCCTAGTTCCATCCTCGAACACCGGGGAGCTGTTTTTT. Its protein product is CASSQESPLVPSSNTGELFF.

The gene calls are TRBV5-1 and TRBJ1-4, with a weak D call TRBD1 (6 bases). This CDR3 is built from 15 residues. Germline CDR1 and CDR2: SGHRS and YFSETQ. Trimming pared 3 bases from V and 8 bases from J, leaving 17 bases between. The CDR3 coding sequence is TGCGCCAGCAGCTCAACGTTTGGACAGCTCGAAAAACTGTTTTTT. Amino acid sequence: CASSSTFGQLEKLFF.

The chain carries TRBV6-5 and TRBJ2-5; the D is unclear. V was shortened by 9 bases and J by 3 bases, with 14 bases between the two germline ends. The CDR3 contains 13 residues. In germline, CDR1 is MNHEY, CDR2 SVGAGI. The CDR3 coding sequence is TGTGCCAGTCGCAGGCCCAGTAAAGAGACCCAGTACTTC. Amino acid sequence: CASRRPSKETQYF.

For the CDR3, the DNA is TGTGCCAGCAGCAGCCTTGCGGGTGCTGAAGCTTTCTTT. Its translation is CASSSLAGAEAFF. The rearrangement links TRBV12-3 or TRBV12-4 to TRBJ1-1; no definite D call. This CDR3 is 13 amino acids long. The V and J ends lost 6 bases and 6 bases respectively, with 14 bases between them.

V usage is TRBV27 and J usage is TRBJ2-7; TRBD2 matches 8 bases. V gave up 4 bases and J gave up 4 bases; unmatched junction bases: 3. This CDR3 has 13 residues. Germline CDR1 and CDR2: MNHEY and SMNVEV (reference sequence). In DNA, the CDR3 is TGTGCCAGCAGTTACGGGGGGGAATACGAGCAGTACTTC. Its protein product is CASSYGGEYEQYF.

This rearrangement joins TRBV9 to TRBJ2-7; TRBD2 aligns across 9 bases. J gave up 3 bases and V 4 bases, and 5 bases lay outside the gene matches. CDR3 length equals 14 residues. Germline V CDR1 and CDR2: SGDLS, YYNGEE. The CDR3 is CASSPSGVNYEQYF. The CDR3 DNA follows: TGTGCCAGCAGCCCTAGCGGGGTGAACTACGAGCAGTACTTC.

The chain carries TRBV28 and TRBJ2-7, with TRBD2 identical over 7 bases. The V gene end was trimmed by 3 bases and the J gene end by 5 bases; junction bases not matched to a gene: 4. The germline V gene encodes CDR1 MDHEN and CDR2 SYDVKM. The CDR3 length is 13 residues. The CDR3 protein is CASSFAGDHEQYF. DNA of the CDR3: TGTGCCAGCAGTTTTGCGGGGGACCACGAGCAGTACTTC.

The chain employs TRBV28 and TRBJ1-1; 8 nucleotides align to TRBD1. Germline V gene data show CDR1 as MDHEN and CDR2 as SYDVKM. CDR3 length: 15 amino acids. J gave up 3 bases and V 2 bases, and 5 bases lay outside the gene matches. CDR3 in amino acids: CASSLPGQVDTEAFF. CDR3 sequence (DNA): TGTGCCAGCAGTTTACCGGGACAGGTTGACACTGAAGCTTTCTTT.

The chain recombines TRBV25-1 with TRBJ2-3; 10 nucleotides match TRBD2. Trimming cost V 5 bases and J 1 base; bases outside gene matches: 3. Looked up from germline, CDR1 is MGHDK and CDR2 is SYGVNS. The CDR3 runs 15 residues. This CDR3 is CASSRLAGGTDTQYF. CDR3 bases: TGTGCCAGCAGTAGGCTAGCGGGAGGCACAGATACGCAGTATTTT.

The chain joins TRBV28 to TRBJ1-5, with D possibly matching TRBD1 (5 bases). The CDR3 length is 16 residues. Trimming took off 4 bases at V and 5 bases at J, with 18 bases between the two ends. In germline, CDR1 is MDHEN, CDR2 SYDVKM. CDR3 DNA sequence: TGTGCCAGCAGTTCCCAGGTGGCAGGGAACCATCAGCCCCAGCATTTT. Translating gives CASSSQVAGNHQPQHF. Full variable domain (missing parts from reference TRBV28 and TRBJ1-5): DVKVTQSSRYLVKRTGEKVFLECVQDMDHENMFWYRQDPGLGLRLIYFSYDVKMKEKGDIPEGYSVSREKKERFSLILESASTNQTSMYLCASSSQVAGNHQPQHFGDGTRLSIL.

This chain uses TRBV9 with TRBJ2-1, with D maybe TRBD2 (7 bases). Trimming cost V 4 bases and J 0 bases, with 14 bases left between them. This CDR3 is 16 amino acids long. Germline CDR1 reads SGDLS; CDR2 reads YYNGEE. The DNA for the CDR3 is TGTGCCAGCAGCCCGGGGGGCGGGAGCTCCTACAATGAGCAGTTCTTC. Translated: CASSPGGGSSYNEQFF.

CDR3 residues: CASSLGQVAEQFF. CDR3 bases: TGCGCCAGCAGCCTCGGACAGGTCGCTGAGCAGTTCTTC. This sequence joins TRBV5-1 and TRBJ2-1, with 7 bases matching TRBD1. The CDR3 totals 13 residues. Germline CDR1 SGHRS, CDR2 YFSETQ. The J segment lost 9 bases and the V segment lost 4 bases, leaving 7 bases of the junction unmatched.

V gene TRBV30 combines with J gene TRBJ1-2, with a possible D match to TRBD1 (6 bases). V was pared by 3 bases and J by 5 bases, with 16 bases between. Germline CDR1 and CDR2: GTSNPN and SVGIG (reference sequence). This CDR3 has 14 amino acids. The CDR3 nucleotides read TGTGCCTGGAGGAGGGGGTCGGGGGGTTATGGCTACACCTTC. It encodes CAWRRGSGGYGYTF. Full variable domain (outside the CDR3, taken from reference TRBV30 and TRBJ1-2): SQTIHQWPATLVQPVGSPLSLECTVEGTSNPNLYWYRQAAGRGLQLLFYSVGIGQISSEVPQNLSASRPQDRQFILSSKKLLLSDSGFYLCAWRRGSGGYGYTFGSGTRLTVV.

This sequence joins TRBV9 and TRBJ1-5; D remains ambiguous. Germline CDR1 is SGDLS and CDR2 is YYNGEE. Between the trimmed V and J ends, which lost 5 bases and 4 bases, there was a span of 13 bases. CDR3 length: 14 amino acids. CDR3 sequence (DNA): TGTGCCAGCAGTACTGGGTCGGGGAATCAGCCCCAGCATTTT. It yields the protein CASSTGSGNQPQHF.

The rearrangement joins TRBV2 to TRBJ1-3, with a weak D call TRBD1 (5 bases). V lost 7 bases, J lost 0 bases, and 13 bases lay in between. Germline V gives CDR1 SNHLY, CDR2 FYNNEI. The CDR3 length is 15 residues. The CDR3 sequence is CASNAIGGSGNTIYF. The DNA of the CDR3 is TGTGCCAGCAACGCAATCGGGGGCTCTGGAAACACCATATATTTT.

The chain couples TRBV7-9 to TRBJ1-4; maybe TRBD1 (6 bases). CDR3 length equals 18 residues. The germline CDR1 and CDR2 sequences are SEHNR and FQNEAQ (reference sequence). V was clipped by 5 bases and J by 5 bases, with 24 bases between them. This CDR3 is CASSLLRAGAGGNEKLFF. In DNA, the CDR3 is TGTGCCAGCAGCCTGCTACGGGCGGGGGCAGGAGGAAATGAAAAACTGTTTTTT.